This T cell receptor (beta chain) was sequenced for a study of shared clonotypes between healthy human individuals. Across the study: The plates for each donor numbered three CD4 naive, three CD4 memory, two CD8 naive and one CD8 memory. Study-wide points: In several donors, about 5% of naive CD4 clonotypes appeared in common.

For this clone: As yet, its antigen is unknown.

Deep level was the assay's run setting. Sequencing used immunoSEQ multiplex PCR; TCRdb keeps in-frame clones, though not all of them. This sample carries about 610,000 clones, about 96% of them seen once, and the ten largest clones take approximately 0.1%. Naive CD8 populations comprised CD45RO-negative cells positively selected for CCR7, excluding terminally differentiated effector memory CD45RA+ cells. The length of the CDR3 is 18 residues. Germline trimming cut 0 bases from V and 5 bases from J; bases unmatched to any gene: 9. Germline lookup yields CDR1 KGHSY and CDR2 FQNENV. The gene calls are TRBV16 and TRBJ2-1; 11 bases agree with TRBD2. This sequence was found in a woman aged 30 to 39 in good health. Sequenced: naive CD8+ T cells sorted from blood. CDR3 residues: CASSQSFSGTSGDNEQFF. The CDR3 DNA is TGTGCCAGCAGCCAATCGTTTAGCGGGACTAGCGGTGACAATGAGCAGTTCTTC. Based on the CDR3 plus reference TRBV16 and TRBJ2-1, the full variable domain is GEEVAQTPKHLVRGEGQKAKLYCAPIKGHSYVFWYQQVLKNEFKFLISFQNENVFDETGMPKERFSAKCLPNSPCSLEIQATKLEDSAVYFCASSQSFSGTSGDNEQFFGPGTRLTVL.